One and the same sample provided the 15 T cell receptor delta chains below, sequenced in a study of gamma-delta T cells after stem cell transplantation. TCRdb re-identified clones in the RT-PCR reads via CATT. The sample yields 1,000 to 1,200 delta-chain clones, roughly 3.7% seen once. The sequencing sample was made of gamma-delta T cells. Receptor source: a human donor. It is not recorded whose cells these are; they may come from a transplant donor.

By sample fraction, this clone is hyperexpanded. The sample contains more than one DNA sequence encoding this CDR3. The J gene is TRDJ1, the V gene TRDV2, with TRDD3 identical over 7 bases. V trimming: 1 base; J trimming: 1 base; junction bases outside the gene matches: 11. Germline loops: CDR1 GEAIGNYY, CDR2 EKD. The CDR3 contains 17 residues. CDR3 DNA sequence: TGTGCCTGTGACACTCTGGGGATAACAACGGGCACCGATAAACTCATCTTT. It yields the protein CACDTLGITTGTDKLIF.

This clone is classed as large (0.1 to 1%). V usage is TRDV2 and J usage is TRDJ1; D call uncertain. This CDR3 is 15 amino acids long. V lost 0 bases and J lost 3, with 13 bases in between. The germline V gene encodes CDR1 GEAIGNYY and CDR2 EKD. The CDR3 sequence is CACDTVAQQSDKLIF. The CDR3 DNA sequence: TGTGCCTGTGACACCGTGGCGCAGCAGTCCGATAAACTCATCTTT.

Of note for this clone: This likely traces to a read error, being one base from a far larger clone. This CDR3 is also generated by other DNA sequences in the sample. This chain uses TRDV2 with TRDJ1; tentative D call: TRDD3 (6 bases). V lost 3 bases to trimming and J lost 2 bases, with 15 bases between them. CDR1 is GEAIGNYY, CDR2 EKD, per germline. The CDR3 extends over 15 amino acids. The CDR3 loop is CACDAVLGDTDKLIF. CDR3 in DNA: TGTGCCTGTGACGCCGTACTGGGAGATACCGATAAACTCATCTTT.

This clone was counted a few times. The TCRdb protein comes from a much larger clone and disagrees with this DNA's translation at residue 11, likely due to a read error; the protein given here is derived from the DNA. V gene TRDV2 combines with J gene TRDJ1; 9 bases agree with TRDD3. This CDR3 is 16 amino acids long. V was clipped by 3 bases and J by 3 bases; unmatched bases: 10. CDR1 and CDR2 (germline): GEAIGNYY, EKD. In DNA form, the CDR3 reads TGTGCCTGTGACTCCCTACTGGGGGACCACGCCGATAAACTCATCTTT. This gives the protein CACDSLLGDHADKLIF.

As concerns this clone: A read error is likely here: a far larger clone is one base away. This same CDR3 is encoded by further DNA sequences in the sample. The CDR3 reads CACDTAWDRHQPSTDKLIF. The CDR3 DNA sequence: TGTGCCTGTGACACCGCCTGGGATAGACACCAACCGTCTACCGATAAACTCATCTTT. The chain uses TRDV2 and TRDJ1, with D possibly matching TRDD3 (6 bases). V was cut by 0 bases and J by 2 bases, with 24 bases left in between. CDR3 length: 19 residues. Germline lookup yields CDR1 GEAIGNYY and CDR2 EKD.

The table lists this clone with a few counts. The protein recorded in TCRdb matches a much larger clone and deviates from this DNA's translation at residue 13, suggesting a read error; the protein here is obtained by translating the DNA. This chain connects TRDV2 to TRDJ1, with 8 bases fitting TRDD3. The V and J ends lost 0 bases and 0 bases, in that order; junction bases with no gene match: 14. The CDR3 has 19 residues. Germline values: CDR1 GEAIGNYY, CDR2 EKD. This CDR3 is CACDTVGKLGDHDTDKLIF. CDR3 sequence (DNA): TGTGCCTGTGACACCGTAGGTAAGCTGGGGGACCATGACACCGATAAACTCATCTTT.

As regards this clone: The protein that TCRdb holds for this DNA derives from a much larger clone and differs from the translated DNA at residue 7, which likely indicates a read error; the protein shown here is translated from the DNA. The genes are TRDV2 and TRDJ2, with D unresolved. The CDR3 consists of 16 residues. Germline loops: CDR1 GEAIGNYY, CDR2 EKD. The germline V and J ends were trimmed by 4 bases and 8 bases, with 22 bases remaining between them. The CDR3 here is CACEQVVTEDWAQLFF. The CDR3 DNA follows: TGTGCCTGTGAGCAGGTGGTTACTGAAGATTGGGCACAACTCTTCTTT.

Concerning this clone itself: TCRdb pairs this DNA with a much larger clone's protein that differs at residue 12, likely a read error; the protein shown was translated from the DNA. This sequence joins TRDV2 and TRDJ1; TRDD3 matches 10 bases. Per the germline V gene, CDR1 is GEAIGNYY and CDR2 is EKD. The CDR3 length is 16 residues. In DNA form, the CDR3 reads TGTGCCTGTGACCCACTACTGGGGGATGACACCGGTAAACTCATCTTT. Translation gives CACDPLLGDDTGKLIF.

This clone was found a few times. The likely explanation is a read error, given a far larger clone one base away. Other nucleotide sequences in the sample specify the same CDR3. The chain recombines TRDV2 with TRDJ1; 12 bases are shared with TRDD3. This CDR3 region has 22 residues. V dropped 3 bases and J dropped 1; count of bases not matched to a gene: 23. CDR1 and CDR2 from the germline V gene are GEAIGNYY and EKD. The CDR3 nucleotides read TGTGCCTGTGACCTAATTTCCTCCGCTCTACTGGGGGATACAAGGGGCACCGATAAACTCATCTTT. Protein sequence: CACDLISSALLGDTRGTDKLIF.

This clone was picked up a small number of times. One base separates it from a far larger clone, so it is likely a read error. Other DNA sequences in this specimen translate into the identical CDR3. The chain is built from TRDV2 and TRDJ1, with D perhaps matching TRDD1 (5 bases). The germline gives CDR1 GEAIGNYY, CDR2 EKD. The length of the CDR3 is 17 residues. CDR3 DNA sequence: TGTGCTTGTGACACCGTTGGAATAGCCGGGGACACCGATAAACTCATCTTT. Translating gives CACDTVGIAGDTDKLIF.

The chain couples TRDV2 to TRDJ1; TRDD3 matches 12 bases. This CDR3 has 16 residues. CDR1 GEAIGNYY and CDR2 EKD come from the germline V gene. Trimming cost V 4 bases and J 9 bases; bases outside gene matches: 14. The CDR3 nucleotides are TGTGCCTGTGAAACCCTGGGGGATACGGGGGGACTGGAACTCATCTTT. As protein: CACETLGDTGGLELIF.

In regard to this clone: TCRdb assigns this DNA the protein of a much larger clone, which departs from its translation at residue 3; this likely reflects a read error, and the protein shown comes from translating the DNA. For the CDR3, the DNA is TGTGCCCGTGACACTCTGGGGATAACAACGGGCACCGATAAACTCATCTTT. Translating it yields CARDTLGITTGTDKLIF. V gene TRDV2 combines with J gene TRDJ1, with 7 positions matching TRDD3. Germline CDR1 and CDR2: GEAIGNYY and EKD. This CDR3 has 17 residues.

In its sample, this clone was seen a few times. This likely traces to a read error, being one base from a far larger clone. The sample has other DNA sequences that encode this CDR3 too. The chain carries TRDV2 and TRDJ2, with a possible D match to TRDD3 (5 bases). Germline loops: CDR1 GEAIGNYY, CDR2 EKD. CDR3 length: 16 amino acids. V was trimmed by 4 bases and J by 8 bases, leaving 22 bases between them. The CDR3 DNA follows: TGTGCCTGTGAGCAGGTGGGGACTGAAGATTGGGCACAACTCTTCTTT. The encoded protein is CACEQVGTEDWAQLFF.

This clone was observed a few times. For this DNA, TCRdb reports the protein of a much larger clone, which diverges at residue 5, most likely from a read error; the protein presented here is translated directly from the DNA. The rearrangement uses TRDV2 and TRDJ1, with 9 bases fitting TRDD3. V shed 2 bases, J shed 0 bases, and the junction held 12 bases outside the gene matches. Germline V gene sequence: CDR1 GEAIGNYY, CDR2 EKD. The CDR3 sequence is 18 residues long. This CDR3 reads CACDNVYTGGDYTDKLIF. In DNA form, the CDR3 reads TGTGCCTGTGACAATGTCTATACTGGGGGAGATTACACCGATAAACTCATCTTT.

Note on this clone: The translation of this DNA and the TCRdb protein of a much larger clone differ at residue 4, probably owing to a read error; the protein shown here is translated from the DNA. This chain links TRDV2 with TRDJ3; 9 nucleotides match TRDD3. With V trimmed by 5 bases and J by 0 bases, 7 bases remained unmatched. This CDR3 is built from 18 residues. CDR1 and CDR2 from the germline V gene are GEAIGNYY and EKD. The CDR3: CACGTGGHHSWDTRQMFF. In DNA, the CDR3 is TGTGCCTGTGGTACTGGGGGACACCACTCCTGGGACACCCGACAGATGTTTTTC.